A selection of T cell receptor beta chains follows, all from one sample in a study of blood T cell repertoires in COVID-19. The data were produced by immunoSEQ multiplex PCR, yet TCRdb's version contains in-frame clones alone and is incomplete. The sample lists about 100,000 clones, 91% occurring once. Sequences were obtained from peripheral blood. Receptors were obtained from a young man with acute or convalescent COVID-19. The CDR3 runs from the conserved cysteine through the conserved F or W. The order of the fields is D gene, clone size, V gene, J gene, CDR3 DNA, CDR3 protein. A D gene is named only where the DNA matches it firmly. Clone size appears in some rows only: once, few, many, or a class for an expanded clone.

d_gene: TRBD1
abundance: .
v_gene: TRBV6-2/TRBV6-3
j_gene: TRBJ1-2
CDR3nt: TGTGCCAGCAGTTATAGAACAGGGGCTTCTAACTATGGCTACACCTTC
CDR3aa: CASSYRTGASNYGYTF

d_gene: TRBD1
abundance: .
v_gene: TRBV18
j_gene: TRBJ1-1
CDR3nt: TGTGCCAGCTCCCCCCTGCAGGGGGACACTGAAGCTTTCTTT
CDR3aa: CASSPLQGDTEAFF

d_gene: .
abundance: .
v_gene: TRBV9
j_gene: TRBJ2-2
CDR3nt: TGTGCCAGCAGCCCCCGGACTGAAACCGGGGAGCTGTTTTTT
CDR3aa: CASSPRTETGELFF

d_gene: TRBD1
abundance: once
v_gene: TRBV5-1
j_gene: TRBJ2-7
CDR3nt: TGCGCCAGCAGCCTGGGGGCCCAGGGGGCGTCGATTCACGAGCAGTACTTC
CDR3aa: CASSLGAQGASIHEQYF

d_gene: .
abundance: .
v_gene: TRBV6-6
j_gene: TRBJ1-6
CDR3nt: TGTGCCGGCCGTCCGGGACGGATGGCGGGGGAGAATTCACCCCTCCACTTT
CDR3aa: CAGRPGRMAGENSPLHF

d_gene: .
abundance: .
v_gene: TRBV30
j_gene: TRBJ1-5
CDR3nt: TGTGCCTGGAGTGTTCGGGGAGATCAGCCCCAGCATTTT
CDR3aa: CAWSVRGDQPQHF

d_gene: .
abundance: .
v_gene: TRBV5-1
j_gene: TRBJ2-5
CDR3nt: TGCGCCAGCAGCTCTATAGCGGCTCAAGAGACCCAGTACTTC
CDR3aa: CASSSIAAQETQYF

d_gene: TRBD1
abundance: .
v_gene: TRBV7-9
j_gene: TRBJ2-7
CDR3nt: TGTGCCAGCAGCGACGAGGGGACAGGGTCCTACGAGCAGTACTTC
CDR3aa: CASSDEGTGSYEQYF

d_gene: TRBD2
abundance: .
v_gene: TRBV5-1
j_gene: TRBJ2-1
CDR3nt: TGCGCCAGCAGAGGGACTAGCGGGAGTAGGTACAATGAGCAGTTCTTC
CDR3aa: CASRGTSGSRYNEQFF

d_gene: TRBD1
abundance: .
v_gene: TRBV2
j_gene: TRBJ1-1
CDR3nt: TGTGCCAGCAGTGAAGCGCGCCGGACAGGGGAGAGGGCTTTCTTT
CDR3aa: CASSEARRTGERAFF

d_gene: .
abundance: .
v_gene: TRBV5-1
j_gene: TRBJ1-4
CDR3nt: TGCGCCAGCAGCGAGGGCCCAGTAAATGAAAAACTGTTTTTT
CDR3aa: CASSEGPVNEKLFF

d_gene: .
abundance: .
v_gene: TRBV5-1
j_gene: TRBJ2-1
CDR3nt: TGCGCCTCCAATGGGGGCTTGAATGAGCAGTTCTTC
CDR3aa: CASNGGLNEQFF

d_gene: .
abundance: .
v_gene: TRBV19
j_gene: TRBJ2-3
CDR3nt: TGTGCCAGTAGCCTGGACATTTTGGACACAGATACGCAGTATTTT
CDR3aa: CASSLDILDTDTQYF

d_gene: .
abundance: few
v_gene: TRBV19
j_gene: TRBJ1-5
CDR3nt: TGTGCCAGTATGAGGAATCAGCCCCAGCATTTT
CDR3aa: CASMRNQPQHF

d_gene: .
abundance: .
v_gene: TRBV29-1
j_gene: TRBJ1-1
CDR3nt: TGCAGCGTTCAGGGGCAGGGAAATGCTGAAGCTTTCTTT
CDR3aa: CSVQGQGNAEAFF

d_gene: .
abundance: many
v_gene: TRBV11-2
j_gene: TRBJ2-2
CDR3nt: TGTGCCAGCAGCACCAACACGAACACCGGGGAGCTGTTTTTT
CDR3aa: CASSTNTNTGELFF

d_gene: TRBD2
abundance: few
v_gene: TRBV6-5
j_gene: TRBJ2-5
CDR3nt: TGTGCCAGCAGTTACGGACTAGCGAGAGAGACCCAGTACTTC
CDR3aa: CASSYGLARETQYF

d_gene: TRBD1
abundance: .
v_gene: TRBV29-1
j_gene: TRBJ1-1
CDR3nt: TGCAGCGTCTCCGGGACAGGGAGATTTGAAGCTTTCTTT
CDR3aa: CSVSGTGRFEAFF

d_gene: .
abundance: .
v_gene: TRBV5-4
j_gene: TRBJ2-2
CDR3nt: TGTGCCAGCAAACCGGCGGGGAGAGGCGACACCGGGGAGCTGTTTTTT
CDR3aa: CASKPAGRGDTGELFF

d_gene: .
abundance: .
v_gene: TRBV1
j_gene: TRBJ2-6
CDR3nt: TGCACCAGCAGTAATCAGGACTCTGGGACCAACGTCCTGACTTTC
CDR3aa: CTSSNQDSGTNVLTF

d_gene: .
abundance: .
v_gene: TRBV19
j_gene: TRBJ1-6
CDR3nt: TGTGCCAGTAGTGTTCCGGGAGGACCTCTCCACTTT
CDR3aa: CASSVPGGPLHF

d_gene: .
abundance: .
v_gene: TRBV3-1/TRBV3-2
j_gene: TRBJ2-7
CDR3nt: TGTGCCAGCAGCCAACGGCGGGAATCCCCCTACGAGCAGTACTTC
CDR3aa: CASSQRRESPYEQYF

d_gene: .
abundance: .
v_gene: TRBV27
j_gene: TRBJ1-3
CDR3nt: TGTGCCAGCAGTTTATTCGGGACATCTGGAAACACCATATATTTT
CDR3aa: CASSLFGTSGNTIYF

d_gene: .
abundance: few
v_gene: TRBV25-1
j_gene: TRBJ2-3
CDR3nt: TGTGCCAGCAGTGCGGTGACTAGTCCAGATACGCAGTATTTT
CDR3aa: CASSAVTSPDTQYF

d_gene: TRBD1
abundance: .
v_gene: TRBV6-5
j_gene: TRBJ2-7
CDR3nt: TGTGCCACCAAGTTGACAGGGAGCCACGAGCAGTACTTC
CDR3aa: CATKLTGSHEQYF

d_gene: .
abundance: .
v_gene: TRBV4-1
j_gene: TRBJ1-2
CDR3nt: TGCGCCAGCGCCTCCAGCTATGGCTACACCTTC
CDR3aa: CASASSYGYTF

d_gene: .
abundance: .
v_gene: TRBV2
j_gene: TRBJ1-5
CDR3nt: TGTGCCAGCAGCAACAGGAATAGCAATCAGCCCCAGCATTTT
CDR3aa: CASSNRNSNQPQHF

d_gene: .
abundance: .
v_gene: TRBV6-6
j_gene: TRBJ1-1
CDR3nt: TGTGCCAGCAGTCACAGGGTTTTTAGCGGGGGAGTGACTGAAGCTTTCTTT
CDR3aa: CASSHRVFSGGVTEAFF

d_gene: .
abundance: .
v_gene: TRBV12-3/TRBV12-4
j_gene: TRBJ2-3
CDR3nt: TGTGCCAGCAGTTACCCGACAGACAATACGCAGTATTTT
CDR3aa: CASSYPTDNTQYF

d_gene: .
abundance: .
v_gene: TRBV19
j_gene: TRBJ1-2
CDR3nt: TGTGCCAGTAACGAGGCCCTCTCCTATGGCTACACCTTC
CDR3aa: CASNEALSYGYTF

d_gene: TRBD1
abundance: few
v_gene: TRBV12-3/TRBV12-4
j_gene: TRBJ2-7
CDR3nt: TGTGCCAGCAGTTTGGAGACAGGGGAAAAGCAGTACTTC
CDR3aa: CASSLETGEKQYF

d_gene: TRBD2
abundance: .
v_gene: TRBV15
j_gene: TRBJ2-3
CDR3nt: TGTGCCACCAGCGGAAGTCGACGCTTGGCTAGCGGGGGACGAGATACGCAGTATTTT
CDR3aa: CATSGSRRLASGGRDTQYF

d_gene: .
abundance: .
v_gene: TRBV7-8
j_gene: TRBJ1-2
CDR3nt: TGTGCCAGCAGCTTAGGCGACAGGCTAAGGCTCTATGGCTACACCTTC
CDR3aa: CASSLGDRLRLYGYTF

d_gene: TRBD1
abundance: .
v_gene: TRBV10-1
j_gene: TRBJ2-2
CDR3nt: TGCGCCAGCAGTGAGTCTCGGAGTGGGACAGCGAACACCGGGGAGCTGTTTTTT
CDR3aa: CASSESRSGTANTGELFF

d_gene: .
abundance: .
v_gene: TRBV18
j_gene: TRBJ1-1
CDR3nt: TGTGCCAGCTCACCTGGGACCAGGGGAATGGGAGCGCCTGAAGCTTTCTTT
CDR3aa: CASSPGTRGMGAPEAFF

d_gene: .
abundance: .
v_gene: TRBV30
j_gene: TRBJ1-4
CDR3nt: TGTGCCTGGAGGGGGGGGAGTAATGAAAAACTGTTTTTT
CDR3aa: CAWRGGSNEKLFF

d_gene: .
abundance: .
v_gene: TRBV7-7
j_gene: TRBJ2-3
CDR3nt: TGTGCCAGCAGCTTAGGTAGCGCCGAGCAGTATTTT
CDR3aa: CASSLGSAEQYF

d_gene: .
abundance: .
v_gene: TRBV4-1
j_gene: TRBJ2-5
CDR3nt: TGCGCCAGCAGCCAAGAAGGGGCGGAAGAGACCCAGTACTTC
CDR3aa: CASSQEGAEETQYF